The 25 T cell receptor beta chains reported below all come from one sample, sequenced in a study of cytomegalovirus exposure and HLA in healthy donors. With 60 Vbeta and 13 Jbeta primers, the PCR was carried out. TCRdb's table, derived via immunoSEQ multiplex PCR, lists solely in-frame clones and lacks some. The sample comprises about 190,000 clones, approximately 82% of which are singletons, and less than 2% rests with the top ten. Sequenced input: PBMCs. The origin of the receptors is a man aged 40-55 years in good health and CMV-seropositive.

This clone was detected once. The V call is TRBV5-4, the J call TRBJ1-2; possibly TRBD1 for D (6 bases). Germline values: CDR1 SGHNT, CDR2 YYREEE (reference sequence). The V end lost 5 bases, the J end lost 8 bases, and 16 bases lay between the germline ends. The CDR3 extends over 13 amino acids. DNA of the CDR3: TGTGCCAGCAGAGTGGACAGTCTGGCGGGCTACACCTTC. Translation: CASRVDSLAGYTF.

The rearrangement links TRBV2 to TRBJ1-1; D remains ambiguous. Trimming cost V 8 bases and J 1 base, with 8 bases left between them. From germline, CDR1 is SNHLY and CDR2 FYNNEI. The CDR3 contains 12 residues. The CDR3 coding sequence is TGTGCCAGCCGCATGAGGAACACTGAAGCTTTCTTT. This translates into CASRMRNTEAFF.

V and J are TRBV10-2 and TRBJ1-1; D remains unclear. CDR1 is WSHSY and CDR2 is SAAADI in the germline V gene. CDR3 length: 15 residues. V dropped 5 bases and J dropped 2 bases, with 15 bases sitting between them. The CDR3 DNA follows: TGCGCCAGCAGTCGAGATCGAGGACTCAACACTGAAGCTTTCTTT. Its translation: CASSRDRGLNTEAFF.

J is TRBJ1-1 and V is TRBV30; 7 bases are a match to TRBD1. This CDR3 region has 13 residues. The germline V gene encodes CDR1 GTSNPN and CDR2 SVGIG (reference sequence). The V gene end was trimmed by 3 bases and the J gene end by 4 bases; junction bases not matched to a gene: 5. This CDR3 is CAWRTGFGTEAFF. The CDR3 coding sequence is TGTGCCTGGAGGACAGGGTTTGGCACTGAAGCTTTCTTT. The variable domain in full, completed from reference TRBV30 and TRBJ1-1, reads SQTIHQWPATLVQPVGSPLSLECTVEGTSNPNLYWYRQAAGRGLQLLFYSVGIGQISSEVPQNLSASRPQDRQFILSSKKLLLSDSGFYLCAWRTGFGTEAFFGQGTRLTVV.

This CDR3 is CASSITSNYEQYF. For the CDR3, the DNA is TGTGCCAGTAGTATAACGAGTAACTACGAGCAGTACTTC. This rearrangement joins TRBV19 to TRBJ2-7; no clear D. The CDR3 has 13 residues. V gave up 2 bases and J gave up 3 bases, with 8 bases separating them. Germline V gives CDR1 LNHDA, CDR2 SQIVND (reference sequence). Full variable domain (remainder filled in from reference TRBV19 and TRBJ2-7): DGGITQSPKYLFRKEGQNVTLSCEQNLNHDAMYWYRQDPGQGLRLIYYSQIVNDFQKGDIAEGYSVSREKKESFPLTVTSAQKNPTAFYLCASSITSNYEQYFGPGTRLTVT.

The V call is TRBV6-6, the J call TRBJ2-3; a possible D gene is TRBD2 (6 bases). The germline V and J ends were trimmed by 4 bases and 6 bases, with 14 bases remaining between them. In germline, CDR1 is MNHNY, CDR2 SVGAGI (reference sequence). CDR3 length: 14 residues. CDR3 sequence (DNA): TGTGCCAGCAGTTCTGGACTAACCGTTGATACGCAGTATTTT. Translation: CASSSGLTVDTQYF.

V usage is TRBV18 and J usage is TRBJ2-3; 12 bases match TRBD1. Germline lookup yields CDR1 KGHSH and CDR2 LQKENI. V was clipped by 2 bases and J by 4 bases; unmatched bases: 7. This CDR3 has 17 amino acids. CDR3 in DNA: TGTGCCAGCTCACCAGCGCCGGGACAGGGGGCTTCAGATACGCAGTATTTT. It yields the protein CASSPAPGQGASDTQYF. Full variable domain (missing parts from reference TRBV18 and TRBJ2-3): NAGVMQNPRHLVRRRGQEARLRCSPMKGHSHVYWYRQLPEEGLKFMVYLQKENIIDESGMPKERFSAEFPKEGPSILRIQQVVRGDSAAYFCASSPAPGQGASDTQYFGPGTRLTVL.

The V and J genes are TRBV7-3 and TRBJ1-1, with D possibly being TRBD1 (5 bases). V shed 5 bases and J shed 2 bases, with 15 bases lying between them. Germline assignment: CDR1 SGHTA and CDR2 FQGTGA. This CDR3 is 15 amino acids long. CDR3 nucleotides: TGTGCCAGCAGCCCCCTCGCCGGGGGAAACACTGAAGCTTTCTTT. This sequence encodes CASSPLAGGNTEAFF.

On this clone: An end of the junction does not agree with germline; a read error may underlie this. The sample holds other DNA sequences that translate to the same CDR3. This rearrangement joins TRBV9 to TRBJ1-2; perhaps TRBD1 as D (5 bases). The germline gives CDR1 SGDLS, CDR2 YYNGEE. CDR3 length: 15 residues. CDR3 sequence reads: CASSVGLSPNYGYTF. The DNA of the CDR3 is TGTGCCAGCAGCGTGGGACTAAGTCCTAACTACGGCTACACCTTC. Full variable domain (outside the CDR3, taken from reference TRBV9 and TRBJ1-2): DSGVTQTPKHLITATGQRVTLRCSPRSGDLSVYWYQQSLDQGLQFLIQYYNGEERAKGNILERFSAQQFPDLHSELNLSSLELGDSALYFCASSVGLSPNYGYTFGSGTRLTVV.

The CDR3 sequence: CARSYSGTSGTQETQYF. CDR3 in DNA: TGTGCCAGAAGCTATTCCGGGACTAGCGGGACTCAAGAGACCCAGTACTTC. The V gene is TRBV5-3, the J gene TRBJ2-5, with TRBD2 matching over 13 bases. TRBV5-3 is recorded as an ORF, its role being uncertain. V trimming: 3 bases; J trimming: 2 bases; junction bases outside the gene matches: 7. The CDR3 contains 17 residues.

The chain has TRBV18 and TRBJ2-7; maybe TRBD1 (6 bases). Germline CDR1 is KGHSH and CDR2 is LQKENI. V lost 3 bases and J lost 4, with 16 bases in between. The CDR3 contains 15 residues. The CDR3 is CASSPNPLQGYEQYF. The CDR3 DNA follows: TGTGCCAGCTCACCCAACCCGTTACAGGGATACGAGCAGTACTTC.

V is TRBV11-3 and J is TRBJ2-3; no reliable D call. V shed 0 bases and J shed 0 bases, with 10 bases lying between them. The CDR3 extends over 16 amino acids. CDR1 is SGHNT and CDR2 is YENEEA in the germline V gene. The CDR3 DNA reads as TGTGCCAGCAGCTTAGATAGTTTCTCTAGCACAGATACGCAGTATTTT. Translation: CASSLDSFSSTDTQYF. The full variable domain, in which reference TRBV11-3 and TRBJ2-3 provide the parts outside the CDR3, is EAGVVQSPRYKIIEKKQPVAFWCNPISGHNTLYWYLQNLGQGPELLIRYENEEAVDDSQLPKDRFSAERLKGVDSTLKIQPAELGDSAVYLCASSLDSFSSTDTQYFGPGTRLTVL.

This rearrangement joins TRBV5-1 to TRBJ2-7, with 8 bases aligning to TRBD1. Germline assignment: CDR1 SGHRS and CDR2 YFSETQ. The CDR3 consists of 14 residues. V lost 4 bases to trimming and J lost 3 bases; unmatched junction nucleotides: 6. The CDR3 region has the DNA TGCGCCAGCAGCACAAGGGGGACAGGCTACGAGCAGTACTTC. Translating it yields CASSTRGTGYEQYF.

This chain connects TRBV27 to TRBJ1-2; TRBD1 might be the D (5 bases). Deletions cut 0 bases from V and 8 bases from J, with 16 bases between. The CDR3 extends over 15 amino acids. Germline lookup yields CDR1 MNHEY and CDR2 SMNVEV (reference sequence). CDR3 in DNA: TGTGCCAGCAGTTTATCTCAGGGATGGGGTGGGGGCTACACCTTC. Translated, it gives CASSLSQGWGGGYTF.

The gene calls are TRBV7-3 and TRBJ1-2, with 7 bases matching TRBD1. Trimming took 6 bases from V and 5 from J; bases not matched to a gene: 9. CDR3 length: 14 amino acids. The germline V gene has CDR1 SGHTA and CDR2 FQGTGA. The CDR3 loop reads CASRPGQAGYGYTF. In DNA form, the CDR3 reads TGTGCCAGCAGACCCGGACAGGCGGGGTATGGCTACACCTTC.

The CDR3 sequence: CASSPLGDSYNEQFF. CDR3 DNA sequence: TGCGCCAGCTCCCCATTGGGAGACTCCTACAATGAGCAGTTCTTC. V usage is TRBV5-1 and J usage is TRBJ2-1, with D maybe TRBD2 (5 bases). The CDR3 runs 15 residues. V was clipped by 7 bases and J by 0 bases, with 14 bases between them. Germline lookup yields CDR1 SGHRS and CDR2 YFSETQ.

V usage is TRBV5-6 and J usage is TRBJ1-4; the D gene is possibly TRBD1 (5 bases). In germline, CDR1 is SGHDT, CDR2 YYEEEE. The CDR3 is made up of 13 amino acids. Trimming took 2 bases from V and 12 from J, leaving 14 bases between them. DNA of the CDR3: TGTGCCAGCAGCTTTCACAGGCTCGAGGAACTGTTTTTT. As protein: CASSFHRLEELFF.

J is TRBJ2-2 and V is TRBV5-1; perhaps TRBD1 as D (5 bases). This CDR3 is 15 amino acids long. The germline gives CDR1 SGHRS, CDR2 YFSETQ. The germline V and J ends were trimmed by 1 base and 2 bases, with 9 bases remaining between them. The CDR3 bases are TGCGCCAGCAGCTTGTTGCAGGGTAACACCGGGGAGCTGTTTTTT. This codes for CASSLLQGNTGELFF.

The chain joins TRBV7-2 to TRBJ2-5; a possible D gene is TRBD2 (6 bases). V was cut by 4 bases and J by 5 bases, with 14 bases left in between. Germline lookup yields CDR1 SGHTA and CDR2 FQGNSA. The CDR3 runs to 14 residues. CDR3 in amino acids: CASSSPAGRETQYF. CDR3 sequence (DNA): TGTGCCAGCAGCTCGCCCGCGGGGCGGGAGACCCAGTACTTC.

V gene TRBV28 combines with J gene TRBJ2-7, with a weak D call TRBD2 (6 bases). The V end was cut by 5 bases, the J end by 1 base, with 12 bases between. The CDR3 is 14 residues long. Germline-derived CDR1 and CDR2 are MDHEN and SYDVKM. The CDR3: CASSRSGTSYEQYF. The CDR3 coding sequence is TGTGCCAGCAGTCGATCCGGGACTTCCTACGAGCAGTACTTC.

This clone has more than one count but fewer than ten. Within the sample, other DNA sequences also encode this same CDR3. The rearrangement uses TRBV7-2 and TRBJ2-5; 9 bases map to TRBD2. CDR1 SGHTA and CDR2 FQGNSA come from the germline V gene. This CDR3 is built from 14 residues. Losses at the gene ends were 3 bases for V and 4 bases for J; bases not matched to a gene: 3. The CDR3 reads CASSFSGSGETQYF. CDR3 nucleotides: TGTGCCAGCAGCTTTAGCGGGAGTGGAGAGACCCAGTACTTC.

The rearrangement links TRBV19 to TRBJ2-5, with D possibly being TRBD1 (5 bases). V lost 6 bases to trimming and J lost 4 bases, with 18 bases between them. The CDR3 runs 15 residues. Germline V gene lookup returns CDR1 LNHDA and CDR2 SQIVND (reference sequence). This CDR3 reads CASRNPGTGSETQYF. The CDR3 DNA sequence: TGTGCCAGTAGAAACCCCGGCACAGGTTCAGAGACCCAGTACTTC.

V is TRBV7-3 and J is TRBJ2-2; 7 bases agree with TRBD1. V shed 6 bases and J 3 bases; nucleotides not matched to a gene: 4. The V gene's germline CDR1 is SGHTA and CDR2 FQGTGA. This CDR3 is built from 14 residues. CDR3 sequence: CASRTGTDTGELFF. In DNA, the CDR3 is TGTGCCAGCAGGACAGGGACCGACACCGGGGAGCTGTTTTTT.

The CDR3 bases are TGTGCCAGCAGTCCTAAGTTCTACGAGCAGTACTTC. The encoded protein is CASSPKFYEQYF. This chain connects TRBV28 to TRBJ2-7, with D unclear. Trimming stripped 5 bases from V and 3 bases from J, with 8 bases between. The CDR3 contains 12 residues. Germline values: CDR1 MDHEN, CDR2 SYDVKM.

The chain joins TRBV5-6 to TRBJ2-1, with 12 nucleotides matching TRBD2. Germline V CDR1 and CDR2: SGHDT, YYEEEE. This CDR3 is 16 amino acids long. J was trimmed by 2 bases and V by 4 bases; bases with no gene match: 4. The CDR3 coding sequence is TGTGCCAGCAGCGCAGGACTAGCGGGACCCTACAATGAGCAGTTCTTC. Amino acids: CASSAGLAGPYNEQFF.